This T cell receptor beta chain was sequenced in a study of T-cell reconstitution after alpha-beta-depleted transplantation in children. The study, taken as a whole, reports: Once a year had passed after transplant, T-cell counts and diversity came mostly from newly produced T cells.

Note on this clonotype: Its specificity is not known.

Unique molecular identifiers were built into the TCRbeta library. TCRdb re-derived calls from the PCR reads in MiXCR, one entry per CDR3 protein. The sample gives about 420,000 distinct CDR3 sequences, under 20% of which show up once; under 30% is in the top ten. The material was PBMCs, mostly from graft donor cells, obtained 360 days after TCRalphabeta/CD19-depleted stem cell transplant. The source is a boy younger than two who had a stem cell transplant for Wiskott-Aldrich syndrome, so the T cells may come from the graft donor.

Here the CDR3 reads CSAVDLSSYNEQFF. The CDR3 nucleotides are TGCAGTGCTGTTGACCTAAGCTCCTACAATGAGCAGTTCTTC. The V and J genes are TRBV20-1 and TRBJ2-1; D is ambiguous. Germline CDR1 DFQATT, CDR2 SNEGSKA (reference sequence). The V and J ends lost 5 bases and 0 bases respectively, with 11 bases between them. The CDR3 is made up of 14 amino acids.